The rows below give T cell receptor beta chains drawn from one sample of a study of cytomegalovirus exposure and HLA in healthy donors. Measured with immunoSEQ multiplex PCR; TCRdb has only the in-frame clones, and not every one. The sample yields 90,000 to 110,000 clones, more than 65% seen once. Sequenced input: PBMCs. These receptors originate from a man aged 35 to 55 in good health and CMV-seropositive. Both conserved end residues are part of each CDR3. The D gene is left open where the match is weak. Not all rows give a size; the values are once, few, many and, for expanded clones, a class.

>TRBD2|TRBJ2-3|once|TRBV7-3
CASSLEGGGVAGDTQYF
TGTGCCAGCAGCTTAGAGGGTGGGGGAGTAGCGGGAGATACGCAGTATTTT
>TRBD1|TRBJ1-1|.|TRBV15
CATSRVRQGSTEAFF
TGTGCCACCAGCAGAGTTCGACAGGGGAGTACTGAAGCTTTCTTT
>TRBD2|TRBJ2-3|once|TRBV7-9
CASRRGLAGVGTDTQYF
TGTGCCAGCAGACGAGGGCTAGCGGGAGTGGGCACAGATACGCAGTATTTT
>TRBD2|TRBJ2-5|.|TRBV18
CASSLGLAGDQETQYF
TGTGCCAGCTCACTGGGACTAGCGGGAGATCAAGAGACCCAGTACTTC
>TRBD1|TRBJ1-5|.|TRBV7-9
CASSQTGVQPQHF
TGTGCCAGCAGCCAGACAGGGGTTCAGCCCCAGCATTTT
>.|TRBJ2-5|.|TRBV9
CASSGGAQETQYF
TGTGCCAGCAGCGGAGGAGCCCAAGAGACCCAGTACTTC
>.|TRBJ2-7|.|TRBV2
CASRDQGYEQYF
TGTGCCAGCAGGGATCAGGGCTACGAGCAGTACTTC
>TRBD1|TRBJ2-3|.|TRBV2
CASSEGDRGTDTQYF
TGTGCCAGCAGTGAAGGGGACAGGGGCACAGATACGCAGTATTTT
>.|TRBJ2-7|.|TRBV11-3
CASSLEGTHEQYF
TGTGCCAGCAGCTTAGAGGGGACACACGAGCAGTACTTC
>.|TRBJ2-3|.|TRBV19
CASSVTPSTDTQYF
TGTGCCAGTAGCGTGACACCTAGCACAGATACGCAGTATTTT
>TRBD1|TRBJ2-3|.|TRBV5-5
CASSSGQPLDTQYF
TGTGCCAGCAGCTCGGGACAGCCGCTGGATACGCAGTATTTT
>TRBD2|TRBJ2-3|.|TRBV4-3
CASSQDFSGGAADTQYF
TGCGCCAGCAGCCAAGATTTCAGCGGGGGGGCGGCAGATACGCAGTATTTT
>TRBD2|TRBJ2-5|.|TRBV5-4
CASSLDGGGAETQYF
TGTGCCAGCAGCTTGGACGGCGGGGGGGCCGAGACCCAGTACTTC
>.|TRBJ1-2|.|TRBV5-8
CASSLGAERFYGYTF
TGTGCCAGCAGCTTGGGGGCAGAAAGGTTCTATGGCTACACCTTC
>TRBD1|TRBJ2-7|.|TRBV19
CASSSIGTGSYEQYF
TGTGCCAGTAGTTCTATCGGGACAGGGTCCTACGAGCAGTACTTC
>TRBD1|TRBJ2-7|.|TRBV30
CAWSRGQIYEQYF
TGTGCCTGGAGTCGGGGACAGATCTACGAGCAGTACTTC
>TRBD2|TRBJ2-1|.|TRBV11-2
CASSLDRTSGRTYNEQFF
TGTGCCAGCAGCTTAGATCGGACTAGCGGGAGGACCTACAATGAGCAGTTCTTC
>.|TRBJ2-5|few|TRBV5-1
CASSLMADQETQYF
TGCGCCAGCAGCTTGATGGCCGACCAAGAGACCCAGTACTTC
>.|TRBJ2-2|few|TRBV21-1
CASTKSLAASNTGELFF
TGTGCCAGCACCAAGTCACTAGCGGCCTCGAACACCGGGGAGCTGTTTTTT
>.|TRBJ2-7|.|TRBV11-2
CASSLDARVYEQYF
TGTGCCAGCAGCTTAGATGCCCGCGTGTACGAGCAGTACTTC
>TRBD1|TRBJ2-2|.|TRBV7-8
CASSLWGRGYRAGELFF
TGTGCCAGCAGCTTATGGGGCAGGGGGTATAGGGCCGGGGAGCTGTTTTTT
>.|TRBJ1-5|.|TRBV6-1
CASSKERRSNQPQHF
TGTGCCAGCAGTAAGGAGAGGAGAAGCAATCAGCCCCAGCATTTT
>.|TRBJ1-1|.|TRBV5-8
CASSARTVNTEAFF
TGTGCCAGCAGCGCTAGGACAGTTAACACTGAAGCTTTCTTT
>TRBD1|TRBJ2-4|.|TRBV30
CAWSEQGAGIQYF
TGTGCCTGGAGTGAACAGGGGGCTGGCATTCAGTACTTC
>TRBD1|TRBJ2-7|.|TRBV11-2
CASSSPDRGGYEQYF
TGTGCCAGCAGCTCCCCCGACAGGGGGGGCTACGAGCAGTACTTC
>.|TRBJ1-1|.|TRBV4-2
CASSRVPIGRDTEAFF
TGTGCCAGCAGCCGGGTTCCGATAGGGAGGGACACTGAAGCTTTCTTT
>.|TRBJ1-1|few|TRBV11-2
CASSLGGAGGNTEAFF
TGTGCCAGCAGCTTAGGCGGAGCGGGGGGGAACACTGAAGCTTTCTTT
>TRBD2|TRBJ2-7|.|TRBV19
CASASGDRYEQYF
TGTGCCAGCGCGAGCGGGGATAGGTACGAGCAGTACTTC
>.|TRBJ2-1|.|TRBV11-2
CASSFLTRAVGSYNEQFF
TGTGCCAGCAGCTTTTTGACTAGAGCGGTTGGTTCCTACAATGAGCAGTTCTTC
>.|TRBJ2-7|few|TRBV5-6
CASSLSKQVISEQYF
TGTGCCAGCAGCTTGTCCAAGCAGGTTATCTCCGAGCAGTACTTC
>.|TRBJ2-2|.|TRBV5-1
CASSSSSRGGLFF
TGCGCCAGCAGCTCCTCGAGCAGGGGCGGGCTGTTTTTT
>TRBD2|TRBJ2-3|.|TRBV9
CASSPRPSGSVDTQYF
TGTGCCAGCAGCCCCAGGCCTAGCGGGAGTGTAGATACGCAGTATTTT
>TRBD1|TRBJ2-1|.|TRBV30
CAWSGDRGTGNEQFF
TGTGCCTGGAGTGGAGACAGGGGGACGGGCAATGAGCAGTTCTTC
>TRBD2|TRBJ2-1|.|TRBV11-1
CASSLWGGPSPSSYNEQFF
TGTGCCAGCAGCTTGTGGGGGGGTCCATCCCCTAGCTCCTACAATGAGCAGTTCTTC
>.|TRBJ1-3|.|TRBV19
CASSTPTGPTGNTIYF
TGTGCCAGTAGTACTCCGACAGGTCCCACTGGAAACACCATATATTTT
>TRBD1|TRBJ1-2|.|TRBV28
CASSLGETGGIDYGYTF
TGTGCCAGCAGTTTAGGGGAAACAGGGGGCATTGACTATGGCTACACCTTC
>.|TRBJ1-6|.|TRBV25-1
CASSVGGYSPLHF
TGTGCCAGCAGTGTCGGGGGTTATTCACCCCTCCACTTT
>.|TRBJ1-5|.|TRBV15
CATSRDVAGQPQHF
TGTGCCACCAGCAGAGATGTGGCGGGCCAGCCCCAGCATTTT
>.|TRBJ1-3|few|TRBV6-1
CASSEKGARNTIYF
TGTGCCAGCAGTGAAAAAGGGGCCAGAAACACCATATATTTT
>.|TRBJ2-5|few|TRBV7-2
CASSLRRGRETQYF
TGTGCCAGCAGCCTGAGGCGGGGACGAGAGACCCAGTACTTC
>TRBD2|TRBJ2-5|.|TRBV5-4
CASSLIRGGRETQYF
TGTGCCAGCAGCCTCATTCGGGGGGGGCGAGAGACCCAGTACTTC
>.|TRBJ1-5|.|TRBV5-8
CASSLVQGLNQPQHF
TGTGCCAGCAGCTTGGTCCAGGGACTCAATCAGCCCCAGCATTTT
>TRBD1|TRBJ1-4|.|TRBV5-1
CASSLGDRKSEKLFF
TGCGCCAGCAGCTTGGGGGACAGGAAGTCCGAAAAACTGTTTTTT
>TRBD2|TRBJ2-1|.|TRBV11-1
CASTRGLAVYNEQFF
TGTGCCAGCACCCGGGGACTAGCGGTCTACAATGAGCAGTTCTTC
>TRBD1|TRBJ1-1|.|TRBV9
CASSNRDRGREEAFF
TGTGCCAGCAGCAACCGGGACAGGGGCCGGGAGGAAGCTTTCTTT
>TRBD2|TRBJ2-3|few|TRBV4-1
CASSQEGLAGGIRSTDTQYF
TGCGCCAGCAGCCAAGAAGGGCTAGCGGGAGGGATTCGTAGCACAGATACGCAGTATTTT
>.|TRBJ1-1|.|TRBV27
CASSLGGVHTEAFF
TGTGCCAGCAGTTTAGGAGGGGTGCACACTGAAGCTTTCTTT
>TRBD1|TRBJ2-3|.|TRBV2
CASSDQGVTDTQYF
TGTGCCAGCAGTGATCAGGGGGTGACAGATACGCAGTATTTT
>.|TRBJ2-3|.|TRBV5-1
CASSSSSRVTDTQYF
TGCGCCAGCAGCTCTTCCAGCAGGGTCACAGATACGCAGTATTTT
>.|TRBJ1-1|.|TRBV28
CASSLLGEANTEAFF
TGTGCCAGCAGTTTATTGGGAGAAGCGAACACTGAAGCTTTCTTT
>TRBD2|TRBJ2-3|.|TRBV7-2
CASSSGTSRGTDTQYF
TGTGCCAGCAGCTCCGGGACTAGCAGAGGCACAGATACGCAGTATTTT
>.|TRBJ2-1|.|TRBV5-4
CASSLAMEGGWINGQFF
TGTGCCAGCAGCTTGGCCATGGAGGGGGGGTGGATTAATGGGCAGTTCTTC
>.|TRBJ2-1|few|TRBV29-1
CSVEGLDPHANEQFF
TGCAGCGTTGAGGGGCTAGACCCGCACGCCAATGAGCAGTTCTTC
>.|TRBJ1-2|.|TRBV28
CASSLRQTSKLSYTF
TGTGCCAGCAGTCTTCGACAAACTTCGAAACTGAGCTACACCTTC
>TRBD1|TRBJ1-5|.|TRBV23-1
CASSHQQGAAQPQHF
TGCGCCAGCAGTCACCAACAGGGGGCCGCTCAGCCCCAGCATTTT